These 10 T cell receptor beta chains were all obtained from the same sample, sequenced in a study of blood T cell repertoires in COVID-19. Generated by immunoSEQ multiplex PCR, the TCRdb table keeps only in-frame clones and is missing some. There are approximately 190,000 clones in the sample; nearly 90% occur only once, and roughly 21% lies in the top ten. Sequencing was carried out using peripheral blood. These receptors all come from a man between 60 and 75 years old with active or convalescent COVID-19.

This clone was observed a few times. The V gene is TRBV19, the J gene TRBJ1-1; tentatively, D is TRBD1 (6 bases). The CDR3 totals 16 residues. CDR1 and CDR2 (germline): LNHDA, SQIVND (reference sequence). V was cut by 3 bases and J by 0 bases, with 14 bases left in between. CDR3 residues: CASSIKGGGMNTEAFF. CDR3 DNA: TGTGCCAGTAGTATTAAAGGGGGGGGAATGAACACTGAAGCTTTCTTT. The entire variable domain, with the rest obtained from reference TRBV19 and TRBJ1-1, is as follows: DGGITQSPKYLFRKEGQNVTLSCEQNLNHDAMYWYRQDPGQGLRLIYYSQIVNDFQKGDIAEGYSVSREKKESFPLTVTSAQKNPTAFYLCASSIKGGGMNTEAFFGQGTRLTVV.

CDR3 bases: TGTGCCAGCACCTCGGGGTGGGTTAGGCAAGAGACCCAGTACTTC. It codes for CASTSGWVRQETQYF. This chain connects TRBV6-5 to TRBJ2-5; TRBD2 is a possible D gene (5 bases). V lost 7 bases and J 2 bases, leaving 17 bases between the germline ends. This CDR3 is 15 amino acids long. Looked up from germline, CDR1 is MNHEY and CDR2 is SVGAGI.

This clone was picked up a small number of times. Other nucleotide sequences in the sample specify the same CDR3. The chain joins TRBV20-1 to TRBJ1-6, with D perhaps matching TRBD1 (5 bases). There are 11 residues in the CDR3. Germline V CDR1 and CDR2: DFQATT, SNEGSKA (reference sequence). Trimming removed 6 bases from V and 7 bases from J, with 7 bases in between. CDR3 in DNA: TGCAGTGCAAAGGGGAATTCACCCCTCCACTTT. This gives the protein CSAKGNSPLHF.

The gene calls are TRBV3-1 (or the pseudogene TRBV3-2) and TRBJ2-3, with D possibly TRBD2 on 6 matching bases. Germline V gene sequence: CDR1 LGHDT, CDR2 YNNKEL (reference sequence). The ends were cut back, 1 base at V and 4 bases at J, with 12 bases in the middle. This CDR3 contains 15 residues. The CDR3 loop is CASSQVRGSADTQYF. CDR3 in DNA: TGTGCCAGCAGCCAAGTGCGGGGTAGTGCAGATACGCAGTATTTT.

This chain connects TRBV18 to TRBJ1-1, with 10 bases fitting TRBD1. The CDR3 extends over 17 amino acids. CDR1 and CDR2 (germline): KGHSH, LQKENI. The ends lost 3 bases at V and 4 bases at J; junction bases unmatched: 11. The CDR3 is CASSPRQGAFVPTEAFF. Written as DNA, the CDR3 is TGTGCCAGCTCACCGAGACAGGGGGCCTTCGTTCCCACTGAAGCTTTCTTT. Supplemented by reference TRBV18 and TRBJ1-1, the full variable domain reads NAGVMQNPRHLVRRRGQEARLRCSPMKGHSHVYWYRQLPEEGLKFMVYLQKENIIDESGMPKERFSAEFPKEGPSILRIQQVVRGDSAAYFCASSPRQGAFVPTEAFFGQGTRLTVV.

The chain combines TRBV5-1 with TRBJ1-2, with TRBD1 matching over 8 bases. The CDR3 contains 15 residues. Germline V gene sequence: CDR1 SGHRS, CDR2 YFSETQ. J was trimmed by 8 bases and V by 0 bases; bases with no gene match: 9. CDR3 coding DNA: TGCGCCAGCAGCTTGGGTAGGACAGGGAATGTGGGCTACACCTTC. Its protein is CASSLGRTGNVGYTF.

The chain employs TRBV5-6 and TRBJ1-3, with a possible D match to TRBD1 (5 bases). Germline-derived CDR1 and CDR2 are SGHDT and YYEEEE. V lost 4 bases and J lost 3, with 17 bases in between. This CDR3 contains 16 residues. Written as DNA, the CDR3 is TGTGCCAGCAGCCGAGATCCCGGCGGGGGTGGAAACACCATATATTTT. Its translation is CASSRDPGGGGNTIYF.

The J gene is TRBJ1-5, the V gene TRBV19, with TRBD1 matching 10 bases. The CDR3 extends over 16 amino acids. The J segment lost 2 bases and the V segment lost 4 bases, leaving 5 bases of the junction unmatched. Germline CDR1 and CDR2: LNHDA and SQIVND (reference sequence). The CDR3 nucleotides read TGTGCCAGTAGTACAGGACAGGGGGGAGGCAATCAGCCCCAGCATTTT. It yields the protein CASSTGQGGGNQPQHF.

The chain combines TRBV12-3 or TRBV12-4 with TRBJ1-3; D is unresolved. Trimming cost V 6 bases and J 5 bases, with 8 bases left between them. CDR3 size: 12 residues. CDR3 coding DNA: TGTGCCAGCAGCTCCAGTCGAAACACCATATATTTT. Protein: CASSSSRNTIYF.

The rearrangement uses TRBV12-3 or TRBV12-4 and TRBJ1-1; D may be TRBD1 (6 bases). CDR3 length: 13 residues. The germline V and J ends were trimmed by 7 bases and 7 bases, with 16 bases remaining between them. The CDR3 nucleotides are TGTGCCAGCAACAAAACCCCACAGGGTGAAGCTTTCTTT. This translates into CASNKTPQGEAFF.